This is a list of T cell receptor beta chains from one sample in a study of blood T cell repertoires in COVID-19. The assay was immunoSEQ multiplex PCR, and TCRdb's table has in-frame clones only and misses some. The repertoire holds 100,000 or so clones, with roughly 89% as singletons. Sequenced: peripheral blood. These receptors all stem from a woman between 50 and 59 years old with COVID-19, enrolled during active disease. The CDR3 runs from the conserved cysteine through the conserved F or W. The order of the fields is V gene, D gene, clone size, J gene, CDR3 protein, CDR3 DNA. A D gene is named only where the DNA matches it firmly. Only some rows state a clone size, as once, few, many or a class for expanded clones.

v_call: TRBV11-2; d_call: -; clone_size: once; j_call: TRBJ1-3; cdr3_aa: CASSLDMRRVGGNTIYF; cdr3_nt: TGTGCCAGCAGCTTAGATATGCGGAGGGTTGGAGGAAACACCATATATTTT
v_call: TRBV4-2; d_call: TRBD1; clone_size: -; j_call: TRBJ1-2; cdr3_aa: CASSQDRAGDYGYTF; cdr3_nt: TGTGCCAGCAGCCAGGACAGGGCGGGAGACTATGGCTACACCTTC
v_call: TRBV3-1/TRBV3-2; d_call: -; clone_size: -; j_call: TRBJ1-3; cdr3_aa: CASGLPGAHSGNTIYF; cdr3_nt: TGTGCCAGCGGTCTCCCTGGGGCCCACTCTGGAAACACCATATATTTT
v_call: TRBV4-1; d_call: TRBD1; clone_size: few; j_call: TRBJ1-2; cdr3_aa: CASSQGTGGFYGYTF; cdr3_nt: TGCGCCAGCAGCCAAGGGACAGGGGGCTTCTATGGCTACACCTTC
v_call: TRBV27; d_call: TRBD1; clone_size: -; j_call: TRBJ2-7; cdr3_aa: CASSLSPGGPYEQYF; cdr3_nt: TGTGCCAGCAGTTTATCTCCAGGGGGTCCCTACGAGCAGTACTTC
v_call: TRBV5-1; d_call: TRBD1; clone_size: -; j_call: TRBJ1-2; cdr3_aa: CASSLSGTGTYGYTF; cdr3_nt: TGCGCCAGCAGCCTATCCGGGACAGGAACCTATGGCTACACCTTC
v_call: TRBV7-9; d_call: -; clone_size: -; j_call: TRBJ2-1; cdr3_aa: CASSYPGPFVKQFF; cdr3_nt: TGTGCCAGCAGCTATCCAGGCCCTTTTGTAAAGCAGTTCTTC
v_call: TRBV30; d_call: -; clone_size: -; j_call: TRBJ1-6; cdr3_aa: CAWSATNLSPLHF; cdr3_nt: TGTGCCTGGAGTGCGACTAATCTTTCACCCCTCCACTTT
v_call: TRBV19; d_call: -; clone_size: -; j_call: TRBJ1-2; cdr3_aa: CASSTPRDTNYGYTF; cdr3_nt: TGTGCCAGTAGTACTCCCCGGGACACTAACTATGGCTACACCTTC
v_call: TRBV14; d_call: -; clone_size: once; j_call: TRBJ2-1; cdr3_aa: CASSPPGQRRFPYNEQFF; cdr3_nt: TGTGCCAGCAGCCCCCCAGGACAGAGACGGTTCCCGTACAATGAGCAGTTCTTC
v_call: TRBV25-1; d_call: TRBD1; clone_size: -; j_call: TRBJ1-6; cdr3_aa: CAGQGGGSSPLHF; cdr3_nt: TGTGCCGGACAGGGTGGAGGATCTTCACCCCTCCACTTT
v_call: TRBV10-2; d_call: -; clone_size: -; j_call: TRBJ1-6; cdr3_aa: CASSAWGGGDSPLHF; cdr3_nt: TGCGCCAGCAGTGCTTGGGGAGGGGGGGATTCACCCCTCCACTTT
v_call: TRBV28; d_call: TRBD2; clone_size: -; j_call: TRBJ2-3; cdr3_aa: CASSLTSGGADTQYF; cdr3_nt: TGTGCCAGCAGTTTAACTAGCGGGGGGGCTGATACGCAGTATTTT
v_call: TRBV28; d_call: -; clone_size: once; j_call: TRBJ1-5; cdr3_aa: CASGPISGQGQPQHF; cdr3_nt: TGTGCCAGCGGACCAATCTCGGGACAAGGTCAGCCCCAGCATTTT
v_call: TRBV2; d_call: TRBD1; clone_size: -; j_call: TRBJ2-7; cdr3_aa: CASSGQGNEQYF; cdr3_nt: TGTGCCAGCAGTGGACAGGGGAACGAGCAGTACTTC
v_call: TRBV19; d_call: -; clone_size: -; j_call: TRBJ1-5; cdr3_aa: CASRRGGSNQPQHF; cdr3_nt: TGTGCCAGTAGGCGAGGAGGGTCCAATCAGCCCCAGCATTTT
v_call: TRBV3-1/TRBV3-2; d_call: -; clone_size: -; j_call: TRBJ1-2; cdr3_aa: CASSHRANYGYTF; cdr3_nt: TGTGCCAGCAGCCACAGGGCTAACTATGGCTACACCTTC
v_call: TRBV6-1; d_call: -; clone_size: -; j_call: TRBJ1-5; cdr3_aa: CASSERGRPPYSNQPQHF; cdr3_nt: TGTGCCAGCAGTGAAAGGGGCCGGCCTCCCTATAGCAATCAGCCCCAGCATTTT
v_call: TRBV21-1; d_call: -; clone_size: -; j_call: TRBJ1-2; cdr3_aa: CASSERTGGGYGYTF; cdr3_nt: TGTGCCAGCAGCGAGAGGACAGGGGGAGGGTATGGCTACACCTTC
v_call: TRBV9; d_call: -; clone_size: -; j_call: TRBJ1-3; cdr3_aa: CASSVGLSGNTIYF; cdr3_nt: TGTGCCAGCAGCGTAGGACTCTCTGGAAACACCATATATTTT
v_call: TRBV2; d_call: -; clone_size: once; j_call: TRBJ1-5; cdr3_aa: CASSEVGGPTFYSNQPQHF; cdr3_nt: TGTGCCAGCAGTGAAGTGGGGGGACCTACCTTCTATAGCAATCAGCCCCAGCATTTT
v_call: TRBV12-5; d_call: TRBD2; clone_size: -; j_call: TRBJ2-3; cdr3_aa: CASGLGTSGGADTQYF; cdr3_nt: TGCGCTAGTGGTTTGGGGACTAGCGGGGGGGCCGATACGCAGTATTTT
v_call: TRBV10-2; d_call: TRBD1; clone_size: -; j_call: TRBJ2-2; cdr3_aa: CASSEYMGQGFTGELFF; cdr3_nt: TGCGCCAGCAGTGAGTACATGGGACAGGGGTTCACCGGGGAGCTGTTTTTT
v_call: TRBV6-6; d_call: -; clone_size: -; j_call: TRBJ1-4; cdr3_aa: CASQNRIGTEKLFF; cdr3_nt: TGTGCCAGCCAAAACAGGATAGGTACTGAAAAACTGTTTTTT
v_call: TRBV10-3; d_call: -; clone_size: -; j_call: TRBJ1-1; cdr3_aa: CAISETQGGVAFF; cdr3_nt: TGTGCCATCAGTGAGACCCAGGGTGGGGTTGCTTTCTTT
v_call: TRBV11-2; d_call: -; clone_size: -; j_call: TRBJ1-2; cdr3_aa: CASSMLNFYGYTF; cdr3_nt: TGTGCCAGCAGTATGTTAAATTTCTATGGCTACACCTTC
v_call: TRBV9; d_call: -; clone_size: once; j_call: TRBJ1-6; cdr3_aa: CASSVPTGPLHF; cdr3_nt: TGTGCCAGCAGCGTACCCACCGGACCCCTCCACTTT
v_call: TRBV15; d_call: TRBD1; clone_size: -; j_call: TRBJ2-3; cdr3_aa: CATSVPDREVSDTQYF; cdr3_nt: TGTGCCACCAGCGTCCCGGACAGGGAGGTTTCAGATACGCAGTATTTT
v_call: TRBV19; d_call: -; clone_size: -; j_call: TRBJ2-2; cdr3_aa: CASTADGGRTGELFF; cdr3_nt: TGTGCCAGTACCGCCGACGGGGGGCGGACCGGGGAGCTGTTTTTT
v_call: TRBV12-3/TRBV12-4; d_call: -; clone_size: -; j_call: TRBJ1-2; cdr3_aa: CASSLAGGGYTF; cdr3_nt: TGTGCCAGCAGTTTAGCGGGGGGTGGCTACACCTTC
v_call: TRBV5-1; d_call: TRBD1; clone_size: -; j_call: TRBJ1-4; cdr3_aa: CASSLGDRDRGYATNEKLFF; cdr3_nt: TGCGCCAGCAGCTTGGGGGACCGGGACAGGGGATATGCAACTAATGAAAAACTGTTTTTT
v_call: TRBV24-1; d_call: -; clone_size: -; j_call: TRBJ1-2; cdr3_aa: CATSDLEGYTF; cdr3_nt: TGTGCCACCAGTGATTTAGAGGGCTACACCTTC
v_call: TRBV7-2; d_call: -; clone_size: -; j_call: TRBJ1-1; cdr3_aa: CASSQAGGDTEAFF; cdr3_nt: TGTGCCAGCAGCCAGGCGGGAGGGGATACTGAAGCTTTCTTT
v_call: TRBV24-1; d_call: TRBD1; clone_size: once; j_call: TRBJ1-5; cdr3_aa: CATKEAGGAARRNQPQHF; cdr3_nt: TGTGCCACCAAGGAGGCAGGGGGCGCGGCTAGGCGCAATCAGCCCCAGCATTTT
v_call: TRBV9; d_call: TRBD2; clone_size: -; j_call: TRBJ2-3; cdr3_aa: CASSVEFGTRTDTQYF; cdr3_nt: TGTGCCAGCAGCGTAGAATTCGGGACTAGAACAGATACGCAGTATTTT
v_call: TRBV24-1; d_call: TRBD1; clone_size: -; j_call: TRBJ1-2; cdr3_aa: CATSATGGGGYTF; cdr3_nt: TGTGCCACCAGTGCTACAGGGGGAGGAGGCTACACCTTC
v_call: TRBV5-8; d_call: -; clone_size: -; j_call: TRBJ1-2; cdr3_aa: CASSLGAGRTNYGYTF; cdr3_nt: TGTGCCAGCAGCTTGGGGGCGGGTAGGACTAACTATGGCTACACCTTC
v_call: TRBV12-5; d_call: -; clone_size: -; j_call: TRBJ1-4; cdr3_aa: CASGLYNRNEKLFF; cdr3_nt: TGTGCTAGTGGTTTGTATAATAGAAATGAAAAACTGTTTTTT
v_call: TRBV7-2; d_call: -; clone_size: -; j_call: TRBJ1-5; cdr3_aa: CASSQLYSNQPQHF; cdr3_nt: TGTGCCAGCAGCCAACTTTATAGCAATCAGCCCCAGCATTTT
v_call: TRBV5-6; d_call: TRBD1; clone_size: -; j_call: TRBJ1-1; cdr3_aa: CASSFVTGGTEAFF; cdr3_nt: TGTGCCAGCAGCTTCGTGACAGGGGGCACTGAAGCTTTCTTT
v_call: TRBV18; d_call: TRBD1; clone_size: -; j_call: TRBJ2-5; cdr3_aa: CASSPRITGTDQETQYF; cdr3_nt: TGTGCCAGCTCACCCAGAATTACCGGGACAGACCAAGAGACCCAGTACTTC
v_call: TRBV6-5; d_call: -; clone_size: -; j_call: TRBJ2-5; cdr3_aa: CASTQSRQETQYF; cdr3_nt: TGTGCCAGCACCCAAAGCAGGCAAGAGACCCAGTACTTC
v_call: TRBV3-1/TRBV3-2; d_call: TRBD1; clone_size: -; j_call: TRBJ1-4; cdr3_aa: CASSPGTGVNEKLFF; cdr3_nt: TGTGCCAGCAGCCCTGGGACAGGGGTAAATGAAAAACTGTTTTTT
v_call: TRBV5-1; d_call: -; clone_size: -; j_call: TRBJ1-2; cdr3_aa: CASSLGRTSLFYGYTF; cdr3_nt: TGCGCCAGCAGCTTGGGGAGGACGTCTCTTTTTTATGGCTACACCTTC
v_call: TRBV5-1; d_call: -; clone_size: -; j_call: TRBJ1-1; cdr3_aa: CASSTQVNTEAFF; cdr3_nt: TGCGCCAGCAGCACGCAGGTGAACACTGAAGCTTTCTTT